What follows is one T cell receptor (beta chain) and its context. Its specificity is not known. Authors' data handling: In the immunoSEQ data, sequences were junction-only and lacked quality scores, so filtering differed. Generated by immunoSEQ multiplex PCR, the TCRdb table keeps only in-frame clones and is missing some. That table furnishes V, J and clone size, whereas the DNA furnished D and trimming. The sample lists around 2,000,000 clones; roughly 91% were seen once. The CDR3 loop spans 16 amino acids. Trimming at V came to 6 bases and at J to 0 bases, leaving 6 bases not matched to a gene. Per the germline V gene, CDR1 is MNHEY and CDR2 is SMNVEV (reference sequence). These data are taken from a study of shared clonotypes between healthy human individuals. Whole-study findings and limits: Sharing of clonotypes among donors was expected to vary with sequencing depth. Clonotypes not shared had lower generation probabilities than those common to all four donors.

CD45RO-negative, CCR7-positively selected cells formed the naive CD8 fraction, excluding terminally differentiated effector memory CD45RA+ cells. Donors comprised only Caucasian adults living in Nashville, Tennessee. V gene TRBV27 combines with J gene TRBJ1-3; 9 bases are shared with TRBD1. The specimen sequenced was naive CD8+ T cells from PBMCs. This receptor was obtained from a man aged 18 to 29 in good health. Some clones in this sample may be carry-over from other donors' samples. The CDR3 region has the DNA TGTGCCAGCAGGGGGACAGGGAAGGCCTCTGGAAACACCATATATTTT. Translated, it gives CASRGTGKASGNTIYF.